The 21 T cell receptor beta chains below all came from one sample that was sequenced in a study of Graves' ophthalmopathy and Graves' hyperthyroidism. For repertoire sequencing, the TCR beta CDR3 regions were amplified from RNA transcripts. HTBI primers were employed in first-round RT-PCR, then a second-round multiplex PCR followed. TCRdb re-called the multiplex PCR reads through MiXCR, storing one row per CDR3 protein. The data contain about 500,000 distinct CDR3 sequences, under 45% of them singletons. The sequenced sample consisted of peripheral blood or thyroid tissue (not recorded which). Receptors originate from an adult man with Graves' hyperthyroidism.

The genes are TRBV7-9 and TRBJ1-4; maybe TRBD1 (6 bases). CDR3 size: 15 residues. Trimming pared 2 bases from V and 8 bases from J, leaving 15 bases between. Germline V gives CDR1 SEHNR, CDR2 FQNEAQ (reference sequence). The chain's CDR3 is CASSLTGTAKEKLFF. For the CDR3, the DNA is TGTGCCAGCAGCTTAACAGGGACCGCGAAGGAAAAACTGTTTTTT.

CDR3 sequence reads: CSARGSGGGGNTIYF. The CDR3 DNA follows: TGCAGTGCTAGAGGTTCCGGGGGTGGTGGAAACACCATATATTTT. The chain uses TRBV20-1 and TRBJ1-3; tentatively, D is TRBD1 (5 bases). The CDR3 length is 15 residues. Germline CDR1 and CDR2: DFQATT and SNEGSKA (reference sequence). Trimming took off 1 base at V and 3 bases at J, with 13 bases between the two ends.

The chain uses TRBV7-2 and TRBJ2-2, with 11 bases that match TRBD2. Germline loops: CDR1 SGHTA, CDR2 FQGNSA. V gave up 1 base and J gave up 5 bases; unmatched junction bases: 3. This CDR3 comprises 16 residues. The CDR3 DNA reads TGTGCCAGCAGCTTAGTCCCTAGCGGGAGGACCGGGGAGCTGTTTTTT. The encoded protein is CASSLVPSGRTGELFF.

This clonotype was seen at least ten times. The CDR3 spells CSVDLQGYEQYF. CDR3 DNA sequence: TGCAGCGTTGACCTCCAGGGCTACGAGCAGTACTTC. The genes are TRBV29-1 and TRBJ2-7, with a tentative D call TRBD1 (5 bases). V shed 3 bases and J shed 3 bases, with 9 bases lying between them. Germline V gives CDR1 SQVTM, CDR2 ANQGSEA. The CDR3 spans 12 residues.

This chain links TRBV7-9 with TRBJ2-5; D is possibly TRBD1 (6 bases). The DNA end is more similar to TRBJ2-7, so the J call may be wrong. This CDR3 region has 15 residues. Germline assignment: CDR1 SEHNR and CDR2 FQNEAQ (reference sequence). CDR3 nucleotide sequence: TGTGCCAGCAGCCCATTCCCCAGGGGTTCCTACGAGCAGTACTTC. Its translation is CASSPFPRGSYEQYF.

This clonotype was recorded at least ten times. V gene TRBV12-3 or TRBV12-4 combines with J gene TRBJ1-5; D might be TRBD1 (6 bases). Trimming took 5 bases from V and 1 from J, leaving 12 bases between them. CDR3 length: 15 residues. The CDR3 reads CASSQDRLSNQPQHF. As DNA, the CDR3 is TGTGCCAGCAGTCAAGACAGGTTGAGCAATCAGCCCCAGCATTTT.

The chain recombines TRBV20-1 with TRBJ2-7; 8 bases fit TRBD2. Germline CDR1 reads DFQATT; CDR2 reads SNEGSKA (reference sequence). The V and J ends lost 0 bases and 2 bases, in that order; junction bases with no gene match: 3. This CDR3 region has 14 residues. CDR3 bases: TGCAGTGCTAGAGATCGGCGGGGGGCCTACGAGCAGTACTTC. Encoded protein: CSARDRRGAYEQYF.

Turning to this clonotype: A much bigger clone sits one base away, suggesting this may be a read error. The DNA of the CDR3 is TGCAGCGTTGAAGCACAGTCCTACGAGCGGTACTTC. Translated: CSVEAQSYERYF. The rearrangement joins TRBV29-1 to TRBJ2-7; D is unclear. Germline-derived CDR1 and CDR2 are SQVTM and ANQGSEA. This CDR3 spans 12 amino acids.

This clonotype came up a few times. The V gene is TRBV7-9, the J gene TRBJ1-2; tentative D call: TRBD1 (6 bases). Germline CDR1 is SEHNR and CDR2 is FQNEAQ (reference sequence). This CDR3 is 14 amino acids long. V gave up 0 bases and J gave up 4 bases, with 9 bases separating them. CDR3 amino acids: CASSLAADSYGYTF. Here the CDR3 DNA reads TGTGCCAGCAGCTTAGCGGCGGACAGCTATGGCTACACCTTC.

The chain couples TRBV5-4 to TRBJ2-7; 8 bases agree with TRBD2. V trimming: 0 bases; J trimming: 7 bases; junction bases outside the gene matches: 12. This CDR3 has 16 amino acids. Germline V gene data show CDR1 as SGHNT and CDR2 as YYREEE (reference sequence). The CDR3 reads CASSLGGGGRTGEQYF. Written as DNA, the CDR3 is TGTGCCAGCAGCTTGGGAGGTGGCGGGAGGACGGGGGAGCAGTACTTC. Variable domain in full (rest from reference TRBV5-4 and TRBJ2-7): ETGVTQSPTHLIKTRGQQVTLRCSSQSGHNTVSWYQQALGQGPQFIFQYYREEENGRGNFPPRFSGLQFPNYSSELNVNALELDDSALYLCASSLGGGGRTGEQYFGPGTRLTVT.

For this clonotype: One junction end does not reproduce the germline sequence, and a read error may be involved. The chain links TRBV19 to TRBJ1-1; no reliable D call. CDR1 and CDR2 (germline): LNHDA, SQIVND (reference sequence). The CDR3 is 15 residues long. The CDR3 bases are TGTGCCAGCAGCTTGGCTATGAGACAAAACACTGAAGCTCTCTTT. Its translation is CASSLAMRQNTEALF. The whole variable domain, filled in from reference TRBV19 and TRBJ1-1, reads DGGITQSPKYLFRKEGQNVTLSCEQNLNHDAMYWYRQDPGQGLRLIYYSQIVNDFQKGDIAEGYSVSREKKESFPLTVTSAQKNPTAFYLCASSLAMRQNTEALFGQGTRLTVV.

This clonotype has only a few counts. The chain links TRBV20-1 to TRBJ1-4; 8 bases align to TRBD1. The CDR3 consists of 16 residues. The V gene's germline CDR1 is DFQATT and CDR2 SNEGSKA (reference sequence). V dropped 6 bases and J dropped 3; count of bases not matched to a gene: 12. The CDR3 bases are TGCAGTGCCCTAGACAGGGGTAGGGGGCCTAATGAAAAACTGTTTTTT. This encodes CSALDRGRGPNEKLFF.

The V gene is TRBV10-2, the J gene TRBJ2-1; 9 positions agree with TRBD2. V shed 6 bases, J shed 4 bases, and the junction held 7 bases outside the gene matches. The CDR3 sequence is 15 residues long. Germline loops: CDR1 WSHSY, CDR2 SAAADI. CDR3 region: CASRVAGEGYNEQFF. The CDR3 coding sequence is TGCGCCAGCAGGGTAGCGGGAGAGGGGTACAATGAGCAGTTCTTC.

In regard to this clonotype: Possible read error: a much larger clone is one base away. V is TRBV10-3 and J is TRBJ1-5, with D possibly TRBD1 on 5 matching bases. V dropped 3 bases and J dropped 2 bases, with 8 bases sitting between them. Germline values: CDR1 ENHRY, CDR2 SYGVKD. This CDR3 is 14 amino acids long. CDR3 protein: CAISERRGNQPQHF. CDR3 bases: TGTGCCATCAGTGAACGCAGGGGCAATCAGCCCCAGCATTTT.

In its sample, this clonotype was seen many times. The chain has TRBV12-3 or TRBV12-4 and TRBJ1-5; 10 bases are a match to TRBD1. This CDR3 spans 14 amino acids. Trimming cost V 6 bases and J 7 bases; bases outside gene matches: 6. For the CDR3, the DNA is TGTGCCAGCAGCCAGACAGGGGGCGGGCAGCCCCAGCATTTT. Translated: CASSQTGGGQPQHF.

V gene TRBV5-1 combines with J gene TRBJ1-5, with TRBD1 as a possible D gene (5 bases). In germline, CDR1 is SGHRS, CDR2 YFSETQ. V lost 4 bases to trimming and J lost 3 bases, with 14 bases between them. This CDR3 is 15 amino acids long. This chain's CDR3 is CASSIRGDPNQPQHF. Written as DNA, the CDR3 is TGCGCCAGCAGCATTAGAGGGGACCCCAATCAGCCCCAGCATTTT.

Many counts were recorded for this clonotype. J is TRBJ1-4 and V is TRBV29-1; no firm D call. CDR3 length: 11 residues. Per germline, CDR1 SQVTM and CDR2 ANQGSEA. The V end was cut by 5 bases, the J end by 5 bases, with 6 bases between. The CDR3 protein is CSVSDNEKLFF. Here the CDR3 DNA reads TGCAGCGTTTCTGACAATGAAAAACTGTTTTTT.

This clonotype was counted once. The genes are TRBV7-9 and TRBJ2-7; D might be TRBD1 (5 bases). The J call may be in error: the DNA end matches TRBJ2-1 better. CDR3 length: 13 amino acids. Germline lookup yields CDR1 SEHNR and CDR2 FQNEAQ (reference sequence). CDR3 nucleotide sequence: TGTGCCAGCAGCTTAGCGGGGCAGAATGAGCAGTTCTTC. Translated, it gives CASSLAGQNEQFF.

This clonotype turned up a few times. V is TRBV12-3 or TRBV12-4 and J is TRBJ1-1; D not resolved. V dropped 6 bases and J dropped 0 bases, with 14 bases sitting between them. CDR3 size: 15 residues. CDR3 nucleotide sequence: TGTGCCAGCAGCCCAACTCCGGCCTTGAACACTGAAGCTTTCTTT. Translation: CASSPTPALNTEAFF.

This clonotype occurred many times. The V call is TRBV10-3, the J call TRBJ2-7; the match to TRBD2 covers 15 bases. Germline V gene sequence: CDR1 ENHRY, CDR2 SYGVKD. There are 16 residues in the CDR3. With V trimmed by 6 bases and J by 0 bases, 3 bases remained unmatched. This chain's CDR3 is CAIRGTSGGHSYEQYF. The CDR3 coding sequence is TGTGCCATCAGAGGGACTAGCGGGGGGCACTCCTACGAGCAGTACTTC.

This clonotype was counted ten times or more. The chain is built from TRBV4-1 and TRBJ2-7; D not certain. This CDR3 spans 15 amino acids. V dropped 1 base and J dropped 1 base, with 11 bases sitting between them. Per the germline V gene, CDR1 is MGHRA and CDR2 is YSYEKL. CDR3: CASSQVVQSSYEQYF. CDR3 DNA: TGCGCCAGCAGCCAAGTCGTCCAGTCTTCCTACGAGCAGTACTTC.